These 20 T cell receptor beta chains came from one sample sequenced in a study of OX40 agonist ivuxolimab in advanced cancers. The library relied on the immunoSEQ multiplex PCR assay. What TCRdb holds here is the immuneACCESS table cut down to in-frame rearrangements. Part of the clones is not present; checked against another copy, under half of the missing clones reflect an unresolved V gene, and the others are unexplained. Present in this sample are about 60,000 clones, about 82% of which were seen just once. 2.5% to 3% of the sample is in the top ten clones. Specimen: CD4+ or CD8+ T cells sorted from blood, collected in a trial of the OX40 agonist ivuxolimab. Every receptor here comes from an adult with an advanced solid tumor such as melanoma, head and neck, liver or kidney cancer.

The chain couples TRBV9 to TRBJ2-3; possibly TRBD2 for D (6 bases). Germline V CDR1 and CDR2: SGDLS, YYNGEE. The CDR3 extends over 16 amino acids. Trimming removed 3 bases at V and 2 bases at J, with 16 bases between. In DNA, the CDR3 is TGTGCCAGCAGCGCCCGGATTAGCGGTAACACAGATACGCAGTATTTT. It yields the protein CASSARISGNTDTQYF. Full variable domain (remainder filled in from reference TRBV9 and TRBJ2-3): DSGVTQTPKHLITATGQRVTLRCSPRSGDLSVYWYQQSLDQGLQFLIQYYNGEERAKGNILERFSAQQFPDLHSELNLSSLELGDSALYFCASSARISGNTDTQYFGPGTRLTVL.

The V gene is TRBV11-1, the J gene TRBJ2-3; 9 bases fit TRBD2. Trimming took 0 bases from V and 1 from J; bases not matched to a gene: 2. Germline-derived CDR1 and CDR2 are SGHAT and FQDESV (reference sequence). The CDR3 has 16 amino acids. CDR3 coding DNA: TGTGCCAGCAGCTTAGCGCCTAGCGGGGGCACAGATACGCAGTATTTT. Protein: CASSLAPSGGTDTQYF.

The chain recombines TRBV5-5 with TRBJ2-6, with a weak D call TRBD2 (5 bases). V was clipped by 5 bases and J by 3 bases, with 15 bases between them. The CDR3 loop spans 16 amino acids. Germline loops: CDR1 SGHKS, CDR2 YYEKEE (reference sequence). For the CDR3, the DNA is TGTGCCAGCAGAAATCCCCCCGGGATTGGGGCCAACGTCCTGACTTTC. The encoded protein is CASRNPPGIGANVLTF.

The chain is built from TRBV6-5 and TRBJ1-3; the D gene is possibly TRBD1 (5 bases). Germline CDR1 MNHEY, CDR2 SVGAGI. Trimming pared 6 bases from V and 0 bases from J, leaving 9 bases between. The CDR3 contains 14 residues. CDR3 residues: CASSRQSSGNTIYF. CDR3 sequence (DNA): TGTGCCAGCAGCAGACAGAGCTCTGGAAACACCATATATTTT.

The CDR3 loop reads CASSQVWTGGNPYEQYF. DNA of the CDR3: TGCGCCAGCAGCCAAGTTTGGACAGGGGGTAACCCCTACGAGCAGTACTTC. This chain links TRBV4-1 with TRBJ2-7; 10 nucleotides align to TRBD1. The CDR3 extends over 17 amino acids. The germline gives CDR1 MGHRA, CDR2 YSYEKL. The V and J ends lost 1 base and 2 bases, in that order; junction bases with no gene match: 8.

The chain couples TRBV7-9 to TRBJ1-4; D gene ambiguous. In germline, CDR1 is SEHNR, CDR2 FQNEAQ (reference sequence). This CDR3 is 14 amino acids long. With 1 base removed from V and 4 bases from J, the gap between germline ends came to 7 bases. The CDR3 sequence: CASSLGQVNEKLFF. The CDR3 DNA sequence: TGTGCCAGCAGCTTAGGGCAAGTTAATGAAAAACTGTTTTTT.

The gene calls are TRBV11-2 and TRBJ2-5, with 7 bases matching TRBD1. Germline CDR1 reads SGHAT; CDR2 reads FQNNGV. J was trimmed by 0 bases and V by 1 base; bases with no gene match: 5. The length of the CDR3 is 16 residues. CDR3 coding DNA: TGTGCCAGCAGCTTAGGGGGGACAGTGTACCAAGAGACCCAGTACTTC. This gives the protein CASSLGGTVYQETQYF.

V and J are TRBV5-1 and TRBJ2-1, with 10 bases lining up with TRBD2. Germline assignment: CDR1 SGHRS and CDR2 YFSETQ. The CDR3 totals 16 residues. V trimming: 0 bases; J trimming: 7 bases; junction bases outside the gene matches: 7. This chain's CDR3 is CASSLDPSGSLNEQFF. The CDR3 DNA reads as TGCGCCAGCAGCTTGGACCCTAGCGGGAGTCTAAATGAGCAGTTCTTC.

This sequence joins TRBV21-1 and TRBJ1-3. TRBV21-1 is a pseudogene locus. The CDR3 is 14 amino acids. Written as DNA, the CDR3 is TGTGCCAGCATAGAAATCGCGAGGGGAAACACCATATATTTT. It codes for CASIEIARGNTIYF.

The gene calls are TRBV6-5 and TRBJ1-6; no reliable D call. The CDR3 totals 10 residues. Germline CDR1 MNHEY, CDR2 SVGAGI. Trimming stripped 2 bases from V and 18 bases from J, with 8 bases between. CDR3 in amino acids: CASSYPSYHF. Here the CDR3 DNA reads TGTGCCAGCAGTTACCCCAGTTACCACTTT.

The chain is built from TRBV7-9 and TRBJ2-2; the D is unclear. The CDR3 has 14 residues. Trimming cost V 3 bases and J 4 bases, with 9 bases left between them. The germline CDR1 and CDR2 sequences are SEHNR and FQNEAQ (reference sequence). This CDR3 is CASSFGGFTGELFF. In DNA form, the CDR3 reads TGTGCCAGCAGCTTTGGCGGATTCACCGGGGAGCTGTTTTTT. The full variable domain, rest sourced from reference TRBV7-9 and TRBJ2-2, is DTGVSQNPRHKITKRGQNVTFRCDPISEHNRLYWYRQTLGQGPEFLTYFQNEAQLEKSRLLSDRFSAERPKGSFSTLEIQRTEQGDSAMYLCASSFGGFTGELFFGEGSRLTVL.

Only one count was recorded for this clone. The chain combines TRBV6-1 with TRBJ2-3; D may be TRBD2 (6 bases). Trimming pared 6 bases from V and 5 bases from J, leaving 18 bases between. The germline CDR1 and CDR2 sequences are MNHNS and SASEGT. This CDR3 spans 15 amino acids. CDR3 nucleotides: TGTGCCAGCAGCCCCTGGGGGGAGAAAAAAGATACGCAGTATTTT. The encoded protein is CASSPWGEKKDTQYF.

This clone was seen only once. The chain links TRBV18 to TRBJ2-7, with 8 bases matching TRBD1. Germline loops: CDR1 KGHSH, CDR2 LQKENI. This CDR3 is 17 amino acids long. Losses at the gene ends were 0 bases for V and 1 base for J; bases not matched to a gene: 8. The CDR3 loop is CASSPPRGTGGSYEQYF. Here the CDR3 DNA reads TGTGCCAGCTCACCACCCAGAGGAACAGGGGGATCCTACGAGCAGTACTTC.

V is TRBV5-1 and J is TRBJ2-3; no clear D. From germline, CDR1 is SGHRS and CDR2 YFSETQ. Between the trimmed V and J ends, which lost 0 bases and 4 bases, there was a span of 15 bases. CDR3 length: 16 amino acids. CDR3 nucleotides: TGCGCCAGCAGCTTGGGCCTGGGCGGCACTGCAGATACGCAGTATTTT. Encoded protein: CASSLGLGGTADTQYF.

The V and J genes are TRBV2 and TRBJ1-2, with D unclear. CDR3 length: 12 amino acids. V lost 2 bases and J lost 7, with 8 bases in between. Germline values: CDR1 SNHLY, CDR2 FYNNEI. The CDR3 is CASSESILGYTF. CDR3 in DNA: TGTGCCAGCAGTGAATCCATACTTGGCTACACCTTC. Drawing the rest from reference TRBV2 and TRBJ1-2, the complete variable domain is EPEVTQTPSHQVTQMGQEVILRCVPISNHLYFYWYRQILGQKVEFLVSFYNNEISEKSEIFDDQFSVERPDGSNFTLKIRSTKLEDSAMYFCASSESILGYTFGSGTRLTVV.

The V call is TRBV11-3, the J call TRBJ2-3; D unclear. CDR3 size: 13 residues. V gave up 5 bases and J gave up 7 bases, with 13 bases separating them. Germline V gene data show CDR1 as SGHNT and CDR2 as YENEEA. The CDR3 region is CASSHRPGNTQYF. CDR3 nucleotide sequence: TGTGCCAGCAGCCACCGACCCGGTAATACGCAGTATTTT.

This clone was observed a few times. The chain couples TRBV29-1 to TRBJ2-1; the D gene is possibly TRBD2 (6 bases). The V gene's germline CDR1 is SQVTM and CDR2 ANQGSEA. V was trimmed by 6 bases and J by 3 bases, leaving 15 bases between them. This CDR3 has 14 amino acids. The CDR3 loop reads CSVLLAVDYNEQFF. Here the CDR3 DNA reads TGCAGCGTCCTATTAGCGGTTGACTACAATGAGCAGTTCTTC.

Within the sample, this clone is medium-sized. The rearrangement links TRBV5-5 to TRBJ2-5; D perhaps matches TRBD2 (6 bases). Germline CDR1 and CDR2: SGHKS and YYEKEE (reference sequence). Trimming removed 4 bases from V and 5 bases from J, with 15 bases in between. CDR3 length: 14 residues. CDR3 nucleotide sequence: TGTGCCAGCAGCGGTGGACTAAGCGCTGAGACCCAGTACTTC. It specifies CASSGGLSAETQYF.

The rearrangement joins TRBV6-5 to TRBJ2-5, with D possibly TRBD2 on 5 matching bases. Deletions cut 8 bases from V and 2 bases from J, with 12 bases between. This CDR3 spans 13 amino acids. Germline values: CDR1 MNHEY, CDR2 SVGAGI. CDR3 in DNA: TGTGCCAGCCATTCGGGGTTACAAGAGACCCAGTACTTC. Protein product: CASHSGLQETQYF.

V and J are TRBV11-3 and TRBJ2-7; 7 bases align to TRBD2. Germline V gene data show CDR1 as SGHNT and CDR2 as YENEEA. This CDR3 is 13 amino acids long. Trimming took 6 bases from V and 5 from J; bases not matched to a gene: 7. Written as DNA, the CDR3 is TGTGCCAGCAGTCAGGCGGGAGATGACGAGCAGTACTTC. Translating it yields CASSQAGDDEQYF.